The 15 T cell receptor beta chains given below trace back to one sample, sequenced in a study of shared clonotypes between healthy human individuals. Profiled with immunoSEQ multiplex PCR; TCRdb holds only in-frame clones, not every one. The sample holds 2 million to 2.5 million clones, 90% to 95% seen once. Sequencing was performed on naive CD4+ T cells from PBMCs. Regarding subset: CD45RA+ positively selected. The receptors derive from a man between 18 and 29 years old in good health. Some clones in this sample may be carry-over from other donors' samples.

J is TRBJ1-2 and V is TRBV5-1; D is uncertain. Trimming pared 4 bases from V and 0 bases from J, leaving 10 bases between. The CDR3 runs to 14 residues. Germline CDR1 SGHRS, CDR2 YFSETQ. The CDR3 here is CASSRGGSNYGYTF. DNA for the CDR3: TGCGCCAGCAGCCGGGGTGGCTCTAACTATGGCTACACCTTC.

The CDR3, as DNA: TGTGCCAGCAGTGATCACGGGGGCTCCTACGAGCAGTACTTC. Its translation is CASSDHGGSYEQYF. This rearrangement joins TRBV2 to TRBJ2-7, with a tentative D call TRBD2 (6 bases). The CDR3 extends over 14 amino acids. Germline CDR1 reads SNHLY; CDR2 reads FYNNEI. With 3 bases removed from V and 0 bases from J, the gap between germline ends came to 9 bases.

The chain couples TRBV11-2 to TRBJ2-5, with 12 nucleotides matching TRBD2. In germline, CDR1 is SGHAT, CDR2 FQNNGV. This CDR3 has 18 amino acids. J was trimmed by 3 bases and V by 0 bases; bases with no gene match: 8. Here the CDR3 DNA reads TGTGCCAGCAGCTTAGACAGGCTGCCTAGCGGGAGGGAAGAGACCCAGTACTTC. Amino acids: CASSLDRLPSGREETQYF. The full variable domain, in which reference TRBV11-2 and TRBJ2-5 provide the parts outside the CDR3, is EAGVAQSPRYKIIEKRQSVAFWCNPISGHATLYWYQQILGQGPKLLIQFQNNGVVDDSQLPKDRFSAERLKGVDSTLKIQPAKLEDSAVYLCASSLDRLPSGREETQYFGPGTRLLVL.

The genes are TRBV9 and TRBJ2-7; D may be TRBD1 (6 bases). The germline CDR1 and CDR2 sequences are SGDLS and YYNGEE. CDR3 size: 15 residues. Trimming took off 4 bases at V and 6 bases at J, with 20 bases between the two ends. The CDR3 coding sequence is TGTGCCAGCAGCCCGCAGCAGGGGCTTGGCGGCGAGCAGTACTTC. It specifies CASSPQQGLGGEQYF.

The rearrangement uses TRBV5-6 and TRBJ2-3; 8 nucleotides agree with TRBD1. After removal of 6 bases from V and 5 bases from J, the junction contained 8 bases not matched to a gene. CDR3 size: 14 residues. CDR1 and CDR2 (germline): SGHDT, YYEEEE. In DNA form, the CDR3 reads TGTGCCAGCATCATGACAGGGGCAGGAGATACGCAGTATTTT. Residues: CASIMTGAGDTQYF.

This sequence joins TRBV6-5 and TRBJ2-7; D might be TRBD1 (5 bases). CDR3 length: 15 amino acids. The V end was cut by 2 bases, the J end by 7 bases, with 18 bases between. Germline V CDR1 and CDR2: MNHEY, SVGAGI. The CDR3 nucleotides are TGTGCCAGCAGTTACGACCGAGGCAGGGCTAGGGAGCAGTACTTC. It specifies CASSYDRGRAREQYF.

The chain couples TRBV7-9 to TRBJ2-2; TRBD1 matches at 7 bases. Germline CDR1 reads SEHNR; CDR2 reads FQNEAQ (reference sequence). The CDR3 contains 16 residues. Trimming removed 5 bases from V and 0 bases from J; junction bases left unmatched: 6. As DNA, the CDR3 is TGTGCCAGCAGCCCTTCCGGGACAGCGAACACCGGGGAGCTGTTTTTT. This translates into CASSPSGTANTGELFF.

The CDR3 DNA follows: TGTGCCAGCAGCTCCAGGGGGCTAATCTACAATGAGCAGTTCTTC. Translated: CASSSRGLIYNEQFF. V usage is TRBV5-4 and J usage is TRBJ2-1; 8 bases line up with TRBD1. CDR3 length: 15 amino acids. From germline, CDR1 is SGHNT and CDR2 YYREEE (reference sequence). V was pared by 3 bases and J by 3 bases, with 5 bases of the junction left unmatched.

CDR3 loop: CASSLEGGTYQPQHF. The CDR3 coding sequence is TGCGCCAGCAGCTTGGAAGGGGGGACGTATCAGCCCCAGCATTTT. The V gene is TRBV5-1, the J gene TRBJ1-5, with D tentatively TRBD1 (6 bases). CDR1 is SGHRS, CDR2 YFSETQ, per germline. The CDR3 has 15 residues. Deletions cut 0 bases from V and 5 bases from J, with 12 bases between.

The rearrangement links TRBV11-3 to TRBJ2-1; tentative D call: TRBD2 (5 bases). The V gene's germline CDR1 is SGHNT and CDR2 YENEEA. CDR3 length: 15 residues. V was pared by 5 bases and J by 0 bases, with 11 bases between. CDR3 bases: TGTGCCAGCAGCCCCTCGGGAATCTCCTACAATGAGCAGTTCTTC. As protein: CASSPSGISYNEQFF.

The V and J genes are TRBV28 and TRBJ1-1, with D perhaps TRBD1 (5 bases). V was cut by 3 bases and J by 6 bases, with 14 bases left in between. CDR1 is MDHEN and CDR2 is SYDVKM in the germline V gene. The CDR3 has 14 residues. CDR3 protein: CASSFRGVFAEAFF. In DNA, the CDR3 is TGTGCCAGCAGTTTCAGAGGGGTATTCGCTGAAGCTTTCTTT. The whole variable domain, remainder taken from reference TRBV28 and TRBJ1-1, is DVKVTQSSRYLVKRTGEKVFLECVQDMDHENMFWYRQDPGLGLRLIYFSYDVKMKEKGDIPEGYSVSREKKERFSLILESASTNQTSMYLCASSFRGVFAEAFFGQGTRLTVV.

The gene calls are TRBV2 and TRBJ1-1; no firm D call. The CDR3 is 14 amino acids. Germline loops: CDR1 SNHLY, CDR2 FYNNEI. V was cut by 2 bases and J by 10 bases, with 17 bases left in between. The chain's CDR3 is CASSERTIVPGAFF. CDR3 DNA sequence: TGTGCCAGCAGTGAACGGACCATCGTACCTGGAGCTTTCTTT.

The genes are TRBV7-3 and TRBJ2-7; D may correspond to TRBD1 or TRBD2 (5 bases each). Trimming stripped 1 base from V and 7 bases from J, with 23 bases between. The V gene's germline CDR1 is SGHTA and CDR2 FQGTGA. The CDR3 has 17 amino acids. The CDR3 coding sequence is TGTGCCAGCAGCTTAAACCCTCCAGGGCCCTACACGGGAGAGCAGTACTTC. It yields the protein CASSLNPPGPYTGEQYF. Full variable domain (remainder filled in from reference TRBV7-3 and TRBJ2-7): GAGVSQTPSNKVTEKGKYVELRCDPISGHTALYWYRQSLGQGPEFLIYFQGTGAADDSGLPNDRFFAVRPEGSVSTLKIQRTERGDSAVYLCASSLNPPGPYTGEQYFGPGTRLTVT.

The rearrangement uses TRBV28 and TRBJ2-3; 10 nucleotides agree with TRBD2. Germline values: CDR1 MDHEN, CDR2 SYDVKM. The CDR3 is made up of 16 amino acids. The V segment lost 2 bases and the J segment 9 bases; nucleotides outside the gene matches: 11. CDR3 sequence: CASSLSVLAGVGTQYF. CDR3 sequence (DNA): TGTGCCAGCAGTTTAAGTGTCCTAGCGGGAGTGGGGACGCAGTATTTT.

This clone showed up just a few times. This specimen includes other DNA sequences encoding the same CDR3. The genes are TRBV6-6 and TRBJ1-1, with unresolved D. The CDR3 covers 13 residues. V gave up 2 bases and J gave up 0 bases, with 4 bases separating them. CDR1 and CDR2 from the germline V gene are MNHNY and SVGAGI (reference sequence). The CDR3 region has the DNA TGTGCCAGCAGTTACAGCTTGAACACTGAAGCTTTCTTT. Translation: CASSYSLNTEAFF.